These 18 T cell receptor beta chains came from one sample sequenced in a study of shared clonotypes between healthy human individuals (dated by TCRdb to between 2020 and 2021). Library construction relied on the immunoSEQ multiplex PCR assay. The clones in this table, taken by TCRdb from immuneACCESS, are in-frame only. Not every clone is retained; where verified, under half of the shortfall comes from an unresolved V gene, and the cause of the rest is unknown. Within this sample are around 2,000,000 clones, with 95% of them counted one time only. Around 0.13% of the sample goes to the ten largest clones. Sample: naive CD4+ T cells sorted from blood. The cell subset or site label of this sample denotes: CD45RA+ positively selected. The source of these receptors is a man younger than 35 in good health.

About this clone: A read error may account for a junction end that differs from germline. CDR3 sequence: CASSLGIRFSEQYF. The CDR3 DNA reads TGTGCTAGCAGCCTTGGAATTCGGTTCTCCGAGCAGTACTTC. The chain links TRBV7-7 to TRBJ2-7; D gene unclear. The length of the CDR3 is 14 residues. Germline lookup yields CDR1 SSHAT and CDR2 FNYEAQ (reference sequence).

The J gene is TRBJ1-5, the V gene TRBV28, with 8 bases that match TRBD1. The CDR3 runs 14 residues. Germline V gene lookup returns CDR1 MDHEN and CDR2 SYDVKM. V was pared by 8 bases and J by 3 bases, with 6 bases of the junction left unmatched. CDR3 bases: TGTGCCAGCCAAACAGGGGGTGACAATCAGCCCCAGCATTTT. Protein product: CASQTGGDNQPQHF.

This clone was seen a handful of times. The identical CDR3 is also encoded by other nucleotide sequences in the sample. The CDR3 loop reads CAISDTGGYTF. Written as DNA, the CDR3 is TGTGCCATCAGTGATACGGGAGGCTACACCTTC. This rearrangement joins TRBV10-3 to TRBJ1-2; D is unresolved. Germline-derived CDR1 and CDR2 are ENHRY and SYGVKD. V was cut by 3 bases and J by 8 bases, with 7 bases left in between. The CDR3 covers 11 residues.

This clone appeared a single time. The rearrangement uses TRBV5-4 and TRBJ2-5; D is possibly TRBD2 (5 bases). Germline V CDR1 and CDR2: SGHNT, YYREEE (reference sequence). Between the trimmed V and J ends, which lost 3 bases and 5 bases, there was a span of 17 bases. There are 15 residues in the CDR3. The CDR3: CASSYPGRGPETQYF. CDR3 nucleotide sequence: TGTGCCAGCAGCTACCCGGGGAGAGGGCCTGAGACCCAGTACTTC.

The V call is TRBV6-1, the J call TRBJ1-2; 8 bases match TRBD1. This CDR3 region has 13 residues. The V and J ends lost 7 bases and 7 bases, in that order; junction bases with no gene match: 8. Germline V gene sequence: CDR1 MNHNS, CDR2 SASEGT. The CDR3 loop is CASNEDRAGGYTF. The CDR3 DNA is TGTGCCAGCAACGAGGACAGGGCAGGTGGCTACACCTTC.

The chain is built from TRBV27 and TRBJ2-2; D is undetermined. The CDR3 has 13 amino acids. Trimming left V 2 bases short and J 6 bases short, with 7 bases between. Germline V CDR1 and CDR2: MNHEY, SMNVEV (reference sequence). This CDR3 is CASSLKWAGELFF. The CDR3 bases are TGTGCCAGCAGTTTAAAGTGGGCCGGGGAGCTGTTTTTT.

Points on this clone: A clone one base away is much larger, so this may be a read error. The CDR3 region is CASSLNRGNTEAFF. The DNA for the CDR3 is TGTGCCAGCAGCTTAAACAGGGGGAACACTGAAGCTTTCTTT. The V and J genes are TRBV7-8 and TRBJ1-1; 7 bases are a match to TRBD1. Trimming took 2 bases from V and 1 from J; bases not matched to a gene: 1. Germline assignment: CDR1 SGHVS and CDR2 FQNEAQ. The length of the CDR3 is 14 residues.

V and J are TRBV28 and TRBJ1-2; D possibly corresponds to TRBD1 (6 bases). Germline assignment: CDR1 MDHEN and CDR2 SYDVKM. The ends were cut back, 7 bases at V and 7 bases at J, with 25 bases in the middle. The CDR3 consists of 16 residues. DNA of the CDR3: TGTGCCAGCACTCCCCCGGGACAAGGGGTTCGATCTGGCTACACCTTC. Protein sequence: CASTPPGQGVRSGYTF.

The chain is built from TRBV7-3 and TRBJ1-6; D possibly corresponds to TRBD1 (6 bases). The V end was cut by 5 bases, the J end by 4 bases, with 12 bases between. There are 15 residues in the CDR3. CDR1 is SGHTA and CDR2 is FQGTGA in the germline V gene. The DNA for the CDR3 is TGTGCCAGCAGCCTCGGTACAGGGTATAATTCACCCCTCCACTTT. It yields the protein CASSLGTGYNSPLHF.

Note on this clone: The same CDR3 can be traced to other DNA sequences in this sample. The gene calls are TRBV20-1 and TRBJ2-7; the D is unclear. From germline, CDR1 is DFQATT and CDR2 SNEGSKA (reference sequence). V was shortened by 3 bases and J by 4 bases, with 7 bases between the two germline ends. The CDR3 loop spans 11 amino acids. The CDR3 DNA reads TGCAGTGCTAGTTTGGGGTACGAGCAGTACTTC. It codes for CSASLGYEQYF.

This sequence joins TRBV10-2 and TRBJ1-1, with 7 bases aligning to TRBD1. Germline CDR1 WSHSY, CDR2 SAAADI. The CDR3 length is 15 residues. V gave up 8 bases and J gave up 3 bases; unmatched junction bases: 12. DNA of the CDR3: TGCGCCAGCCAGAGACCAGGGGGACGGGACACTGAAGCTTTCTTT. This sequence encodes CASQRPGGRDTEAFF.

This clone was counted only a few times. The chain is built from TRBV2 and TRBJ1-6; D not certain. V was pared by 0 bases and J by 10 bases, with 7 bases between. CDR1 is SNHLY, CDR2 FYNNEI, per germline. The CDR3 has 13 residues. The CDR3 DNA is TGTGCCAGCAGTGAAGCTAGGGAGTCACCCCTCCACTTT. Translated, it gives CASSEARESPLHF.

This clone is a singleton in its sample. The CDR3 DNA is TGTGCCAGCAGCTTAGGTACGATCTCTGGAAACACCATATATTTT. Translated, it gives CASSLGTISGNTIYF. This chain connects TRBV11-2 to TRBJ1-3; D is unclear. Germline-derived CDR1 and CDR2 are SGHAT and FQNNGV. V was shortened by 1 base and J by 0 bases, with 7 bases between the two germline ends. The CDR3 extends over 15 amino acids.

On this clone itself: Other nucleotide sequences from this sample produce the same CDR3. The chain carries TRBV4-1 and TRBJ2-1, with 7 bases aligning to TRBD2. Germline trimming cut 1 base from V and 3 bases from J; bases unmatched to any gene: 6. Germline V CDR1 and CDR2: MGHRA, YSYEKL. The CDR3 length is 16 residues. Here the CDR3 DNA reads TGCGCCAGCAGCCAAGGAGGCGGGAGATACTACAATGAGCAGTTCTTC. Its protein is CASSQGGGRYYNEQFF.

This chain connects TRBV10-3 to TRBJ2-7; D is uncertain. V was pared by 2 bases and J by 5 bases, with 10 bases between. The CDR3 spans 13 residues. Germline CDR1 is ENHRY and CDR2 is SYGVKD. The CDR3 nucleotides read TGTGCCATCAGTGAGATGGCAGCCCACGAGCAGTACTTC. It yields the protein CAISEMAAHEQYF.

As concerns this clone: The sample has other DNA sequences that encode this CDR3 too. The CDR3 DNA sequence: TGTGCCAGCAGCCTCGGGACCGGAGAGACCCAGTACTTC. This codes for CASSLGTGETQYF. This sequence joins TRBV7-8 and TRBJ2-5; D assignment may be TRBD1 or TRBD2 (5 bases each). The CDR3 is 13 amino acids. Germline values: CDR1 SGHVS, CDR2 FQNEAQ. Trimming took off 5 bases at V and 4 bases at J, with 11 bases between the two ends. Together with reference TRBV7-8 and TRBJ2-5, the CDR3 gives the full variable domain: GAGVSQSPRYKVAKRGQDVALRCDPISGHVSLFWYQQALGQGPEFLTYFQNEAQLDKSGLPSDRFFAERPEGSVSTLKIQRTQQEDSAVYLCASSLGTGETQYFGPGTRLLVL.

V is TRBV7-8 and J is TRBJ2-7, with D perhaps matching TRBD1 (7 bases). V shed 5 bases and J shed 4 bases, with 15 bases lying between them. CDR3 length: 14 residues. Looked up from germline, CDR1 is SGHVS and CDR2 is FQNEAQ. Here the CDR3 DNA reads TGTGCCAGCAGCGTGGGGGGACAGCCTTACGAGCAGTACTTC. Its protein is CASSVGGQPYEQYF.

The CDR3 DNA follows: TGTGCCAGCAGCCAATCGACAGTTAGTAGCTCCTACAATGAGCAGTTCTTC. Translated: CASSQSTVSSSYNEQFF. This sequence joins TRBV4-2 and TRBJ2-1, with TRBD1 as a possible D gene (5 bases). The CDR3 is 17 amino acids. The germline V gene encodes CDR1 LGHNA and CDR2 YNFKEQ. Trimming cost V 2 bases and J 0 bases, with 14 bases left between them.